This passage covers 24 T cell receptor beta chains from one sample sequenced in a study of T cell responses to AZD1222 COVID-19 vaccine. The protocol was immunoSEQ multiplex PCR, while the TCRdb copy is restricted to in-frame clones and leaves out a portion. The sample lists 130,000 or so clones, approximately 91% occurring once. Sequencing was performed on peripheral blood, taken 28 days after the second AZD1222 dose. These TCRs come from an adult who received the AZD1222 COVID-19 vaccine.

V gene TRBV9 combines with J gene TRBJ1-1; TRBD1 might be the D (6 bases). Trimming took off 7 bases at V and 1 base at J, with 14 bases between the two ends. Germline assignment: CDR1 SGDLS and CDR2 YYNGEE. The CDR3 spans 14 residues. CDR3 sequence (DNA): TGTGCCAGCTCGGAGGGACACAAGAACACTGAAGCTTTCTTT. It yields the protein CASSEGHKNTEAFF. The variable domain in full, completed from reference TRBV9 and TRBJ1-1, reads DSGVTQTPKHLITATGQRVTLRCSPRSGDLSVYWYQQSLDQGLQFLIQYYNGEERAKGNILERFSAQQFPDLHSELNLSSLELGDSALYFCASSEGHKNTEAFFGQGTRLTVV.

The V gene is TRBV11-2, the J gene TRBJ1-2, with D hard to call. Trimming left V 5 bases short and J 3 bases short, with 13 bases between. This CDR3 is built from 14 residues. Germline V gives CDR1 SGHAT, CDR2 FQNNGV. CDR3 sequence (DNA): TGTGCCAGCAGCCGCAGGATTCCTGACTATGGCTACACCTTC. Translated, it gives CASSRRIPDYGYTF.

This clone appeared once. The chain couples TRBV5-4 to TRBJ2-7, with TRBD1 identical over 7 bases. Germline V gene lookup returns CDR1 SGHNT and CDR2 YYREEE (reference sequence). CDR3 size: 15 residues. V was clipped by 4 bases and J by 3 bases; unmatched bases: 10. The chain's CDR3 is CASSRVGTANYEQYV. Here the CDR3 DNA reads TGTGCCAGCAGCCGGGTGGGGACAGCCAACTACGAGCAGTACGTC.

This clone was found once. The CDR3 DNA reads TGTGCCAGCAGCTTAACGTCTAGCGGGGGGGGCACAGATACGCAGTATTTT. Protein: CASSLTSSGGGTDTQYF. The V and J genes are TRBV7-3 and TRBJ2-3; 12 bases line up with TRBD2. Per germline, CDR1 SGHTA and CDR2 FQGTGA. With V trimmed by 0 bases and J by 1 base, 2 bases remained unmatched. The CDR3 consists of 17 residues.

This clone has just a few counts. DNA of the CDR3: TGTGCCAGCAGCGGCGGGCCAGGCGCAGATACGCAGTATTTT. It yields the protein CASSGGPGADTQYF. V usage is TRBV7-2 and J usage is TRBJ2-3; possible D gene TRBD2, 5 bases. The CDR3 has 14 amino acids. The germline V gene encodes CDR1 SGHTA and CDR2 FQGNSA. V was cut by 5 bases and J by 4 bases, with 13 bases left in between.

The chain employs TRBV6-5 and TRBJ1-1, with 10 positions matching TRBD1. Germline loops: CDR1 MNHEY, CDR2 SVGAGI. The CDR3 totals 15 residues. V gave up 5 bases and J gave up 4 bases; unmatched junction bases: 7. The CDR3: CASSRDRGLGTEAFF. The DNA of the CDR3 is TGTGCCAGCAGTCGGGACAGGGGTTTAGGCACTGAAGCTTTCTTT.

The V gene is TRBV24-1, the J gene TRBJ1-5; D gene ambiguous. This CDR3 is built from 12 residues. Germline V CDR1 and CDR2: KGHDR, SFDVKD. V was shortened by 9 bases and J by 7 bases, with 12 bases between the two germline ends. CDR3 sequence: CATAARCQPQHF. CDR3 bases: TGTGCCACCGCAGCCCGTTGCCAGCCCCAGCATTTT.

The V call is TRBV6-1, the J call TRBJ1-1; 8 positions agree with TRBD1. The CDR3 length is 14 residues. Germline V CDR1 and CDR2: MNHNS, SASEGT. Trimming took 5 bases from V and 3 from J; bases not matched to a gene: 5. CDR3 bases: TGTGCCAGCAGTACCGGACAGGGCCACACTGAAGCTTTCTTT. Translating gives CASSTGQGHTEAFF.

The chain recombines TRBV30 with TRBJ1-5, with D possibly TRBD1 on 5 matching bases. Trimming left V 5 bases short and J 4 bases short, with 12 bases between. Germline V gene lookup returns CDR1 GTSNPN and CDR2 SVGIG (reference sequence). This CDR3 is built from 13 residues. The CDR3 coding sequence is TGTGCCTGGGCACGGGAGGGGAATCAGCCCCAGCATTTT. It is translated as CAWAREGNQPQHF.

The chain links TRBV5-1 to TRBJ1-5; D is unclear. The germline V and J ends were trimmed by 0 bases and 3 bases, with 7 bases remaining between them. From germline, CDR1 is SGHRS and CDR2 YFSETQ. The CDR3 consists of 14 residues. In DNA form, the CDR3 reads TGCGCCAGCAGCTTGGGGCAACCCAATCAGCCCCAGCATTTT. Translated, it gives CASSLGQPNQPQHF.

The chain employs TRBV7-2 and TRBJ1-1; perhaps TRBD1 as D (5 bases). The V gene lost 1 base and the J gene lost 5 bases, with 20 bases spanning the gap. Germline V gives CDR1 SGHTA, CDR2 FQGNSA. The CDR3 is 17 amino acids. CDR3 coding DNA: TGTGCCAGCAGCTTAGGACTTGTGGGCGGGGGAGGTACTGAAGCTTTCTTT. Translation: CASSLGLVGGGGTEAFF.

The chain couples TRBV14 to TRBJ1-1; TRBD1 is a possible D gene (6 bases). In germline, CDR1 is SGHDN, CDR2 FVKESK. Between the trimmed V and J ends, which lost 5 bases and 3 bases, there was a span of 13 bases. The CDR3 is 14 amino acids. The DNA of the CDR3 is TGTGCCAGCAGCGTCACAGGGTTGTACACTGAAGCTTTCTTT. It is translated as CASSVTGLYTEAFF.

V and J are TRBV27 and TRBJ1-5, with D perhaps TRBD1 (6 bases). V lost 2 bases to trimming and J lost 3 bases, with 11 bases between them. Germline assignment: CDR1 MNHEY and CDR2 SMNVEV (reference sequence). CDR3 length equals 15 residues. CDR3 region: CASSLRGTDNQPQHF. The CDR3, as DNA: TGTGCCAGCAGTTTAAGGGGGACCGACAATCAGCCCCAGCATTTT.

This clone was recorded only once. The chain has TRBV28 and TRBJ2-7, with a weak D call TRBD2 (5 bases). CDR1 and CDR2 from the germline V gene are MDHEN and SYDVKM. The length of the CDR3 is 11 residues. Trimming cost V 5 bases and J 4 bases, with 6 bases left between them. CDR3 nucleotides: TGTGCCAGCAGTCCGGGATACGAGCAGTACGTC. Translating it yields CASSPGYEQYV.

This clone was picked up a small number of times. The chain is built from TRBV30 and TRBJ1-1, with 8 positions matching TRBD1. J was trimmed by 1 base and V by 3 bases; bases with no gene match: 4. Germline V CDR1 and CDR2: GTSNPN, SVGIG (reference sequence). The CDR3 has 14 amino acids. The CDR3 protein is CAWSPGQGNTEAFF. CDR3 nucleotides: TGTGCCTGGAGCCCCGGACAGGGGAACACTGAAGCTTTCTTT.

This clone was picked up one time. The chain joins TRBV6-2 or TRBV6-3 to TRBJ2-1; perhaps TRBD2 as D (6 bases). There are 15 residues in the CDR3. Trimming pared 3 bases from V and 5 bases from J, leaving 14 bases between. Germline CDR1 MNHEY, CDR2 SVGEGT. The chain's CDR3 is CASSYWDRGNNEQFF. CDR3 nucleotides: TGTGCCAGCAGTTATTGGGACCGCGGGAACAATGAGCAGTTCTTC.

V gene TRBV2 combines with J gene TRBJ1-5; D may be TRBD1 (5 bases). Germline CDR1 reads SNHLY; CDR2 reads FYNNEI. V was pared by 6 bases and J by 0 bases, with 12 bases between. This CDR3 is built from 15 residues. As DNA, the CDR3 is TGTGCCAGCAGGTCAGGGTTGAATAGCAATCAGCCCCAGCATTTT. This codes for CASRSGLNSNQPQHF.

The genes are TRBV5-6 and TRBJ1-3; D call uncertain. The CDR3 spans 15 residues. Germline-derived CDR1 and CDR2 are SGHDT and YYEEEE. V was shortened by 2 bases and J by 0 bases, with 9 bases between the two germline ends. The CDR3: CASSFRPSSGNTIYF. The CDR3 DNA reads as TGTGCCAGCAGCTTCAGACCCAGCTCTGGAAACACCATATATTTT.

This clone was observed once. CDR3 in amino acids: CASSLRGERSDEQFF. CDR3 nucleotides: TGTGCCAGCAGCCTCCGGGGTGAACGATCCGATGAGCAGTTCTTC. V and J are TRBV9 and TRBJ2-1; perhaps TRBD2 as D (5 bases). The ends were cut back, 4 bases at V and 8 bases at J, with 19 bases in the middle. CDR3 length equals 15 residues. Per the germline V gene, CDR1 is SGDLS and CDR2 is YYNGEE. The complete variable domain, with remaining parts taken from reference TRBV9 and TRBJ2-1, reads DSGVTQTPKHLITATGQRVTLRCSPRSGDLSVYWYQQSLDQGLQFLIQYYNGEERAKGNILERFSAQQFPDLHSELNLSSLELGDSALYFCASSLRGERSDEQFFGPGTRLTVL.

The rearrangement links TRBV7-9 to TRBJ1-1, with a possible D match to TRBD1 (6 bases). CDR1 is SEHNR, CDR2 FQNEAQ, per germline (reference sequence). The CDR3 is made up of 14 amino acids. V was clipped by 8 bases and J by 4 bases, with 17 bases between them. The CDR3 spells CASCYSGAGTEAFF. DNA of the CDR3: TGTGCCAGCTGCTACTCAGGGGCTGGCACTGAAGCTTTCTTT. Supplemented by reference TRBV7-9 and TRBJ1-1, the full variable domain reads DTGVSQNPRHKITKRGQNVTFRCDPISEHNRLYWYRQTLGQGPEFLTYFQNEAQLEKSRLLSDRFSAERPKGSFSTLEIQRTEQGDSAMYLCASCYSGAGTEAFFGQGTRLTVV.

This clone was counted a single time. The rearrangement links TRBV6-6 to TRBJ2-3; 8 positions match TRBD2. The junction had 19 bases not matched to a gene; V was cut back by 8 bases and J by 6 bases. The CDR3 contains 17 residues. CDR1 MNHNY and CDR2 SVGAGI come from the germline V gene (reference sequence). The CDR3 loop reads CASGGSERGPGSDTQYF. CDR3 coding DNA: TGTGCCAGCGGAGGCTCGGAGCGGGGGCCCGGATCGGATACGCAGTATTTT.

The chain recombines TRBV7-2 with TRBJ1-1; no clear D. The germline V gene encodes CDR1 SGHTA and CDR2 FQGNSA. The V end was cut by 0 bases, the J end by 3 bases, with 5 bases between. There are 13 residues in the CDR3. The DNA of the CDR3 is TGTGCCAGCAGCTTAGCGCGTCACACTGAAGCTTTCTTT. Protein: CASSLARHTEAFF.

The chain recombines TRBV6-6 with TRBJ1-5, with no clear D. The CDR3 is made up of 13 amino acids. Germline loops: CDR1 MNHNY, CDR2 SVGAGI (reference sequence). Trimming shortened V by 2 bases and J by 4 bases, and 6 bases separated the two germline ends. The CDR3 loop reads CASSYGWNQPQHF. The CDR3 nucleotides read TGTGCCAGCAGTTACGGGTGGAATCAGCCCCAGCATTTT.

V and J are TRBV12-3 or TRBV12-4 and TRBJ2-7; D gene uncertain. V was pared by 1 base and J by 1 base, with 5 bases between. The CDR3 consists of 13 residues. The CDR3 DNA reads TGTGCCAGCAGTTTAGGCAGTTCCTACGAGCAGTACTTC. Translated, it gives CASSLGSSYEQYF.